This T cell receptor beta chain derives from a study of metastatic and nonmetastatic thyroid tumors. TCRdb re-analyzed the PCR reads through MiXCR. The sample yields 15,000 to 20,000 clones, about 33% seen once. Thyroid surgery was performed in patients who had received no treatment beforehand. Germline CDR1 and CDR2: SGHTA and FQGTGA. The length of the CDR3 is 14 residues. Trimming removed 5 bases at V and 10 bases at J, with 18 bases between. At least ten counts were recorded for this clone. The chain carries TRBV7-3 and TRBJ2-1; D perhaps matches TRBD1 (6 bases). The receptor was isolated from a female donor with papillary thyroid cancer or a benign thyroid nodule (not recorded which). Some clones in this sample may be carry-over from other donors' samples. Sequenced: tumor tissue. The CDR3 region is CASSPRGGRGEQFF. The CDR3 DNA follows: TGTGCCAGCAGCCCCCGAGGGGGAAGGGGAGAGCAGTTCTTC.